The 6 T cell receptor beta chains reported below all come from one sample, sequenced in a study of chemoradiotherapy in HPV16-positive cancers (dated by TCRdb to 2021 to 2024). Library construction relied on the immunoSEQ multiplex PCR assay. This immuneACCESS table, as held by TCRdb, lists in-frame sequences with V and J called but not all clones. Of the missing ones, under half trace to an unresolved V gene in checked studies; the others have no known cause. This sample has approximately 3,100 clones in its table, and under 95% of those were observed once. Of the sample, 3% to 5% is held by the ten largest clones. The sample in question was tumor tissue, obtained from a patient who underwent chemoradiotherapy. Every receptor here comes from a human donor with HPV-associated anogenital cancer.

This clone came up once. V and J are TRBV6-1 and TRBJ1-2; D might be TRBD1 (6 bases). Trimming took off 9 bases at V and 5 bases at J, with 16 bases between the two ends. In germline, CDR1 is MNHNS, CDR2 SASEGT. The CDR3 consists of 13 residues. The CDR3 region has the DNA TGTGCCAGTTTAGTGACAGGACTATATGGCTACACCTTC. Its translation is CASLVTGLYGYTF.

V is TRBV5-1 and J is TRBJ2-5; weak D call: TRBD1 (6 bases). Germline loops: CDR1 SGHRS, CDR2 YFSETQ. V lost 4 bases to trimming and J lost 2 bases, with 12 bases between them. The CDR3 extends over 14 amino acids. The DNA for the CDR3 is TGCGCCAGCAGCATAGGGACACCTCAAGAGACCCAGTACTTC. Amino acid sequence: CASSIGTPQETQYF. Looking up the rest from reference TRBV5-1 and TRBJ2-5 gives the full variable domain: KAGVTQTPRYLIKTRGQQVTLSCSPISGHRSVSWYQQTPGQGLQFLFEYFSETQRNKGNFPGRFSGRQFSNSRSEMNVSTLELGDSALYLCASSIGTPQETQYFGPGTRLLVL.

The rearrangement uses TRBV7-2 and TRBJ2-1; the D gene is possibly TRBD2 (6 bases). V shed 3 bases and J shed 6 bases, with 18 bases lying between them. This CDR3 spans 16 amino acids. Germline values: CDR1 SGHTA, CDR2 FQGNSA. CDR3 protein: CASSFSRGQGGNEQFF. In DNA form, the CDR3 reads TGTGCCAGCAGCTTTAGTCGGGGTCAGGGAGGCAATGAGCAGTTCTTC.

This clone came up a few times. The junction differs from germline at one of its ends, possibly a read error. CDR3 in DNA: TGTGCCAGCAGGGAAGCGGGAGGGCCGAGGGTTTACGAGCAGTACTTC. As protein: CASREAGGPRVYEQYF. The rearrangement uses TRBV6-1 and TRBJ2-7; 10 bases align to TRBD2. Germline CDR1 reads MNHNS; CDR2 reads SASEGT. This CDR3 spans 16 amino acids.

The rearrangement links TRBV30 to TRBJ2-1; the D is unclear. This CDR3 region has 13 residues. CDR1 and CDR2 from the germline V gene are GTSNPN and SVGIG (reference sequence). The V end lost 2 bases, the J end lost 3 bases, and 8 bases lay between the germline ends. CDR3 loop: CAWSTALYNEQFF. The CDR3 DNA follows: TGTGCCTGGAGTACGGCTCTCTACAATGAGCAGTTCTTC. Full variable domain (outside the CDR3, taken from reference TRBV30 and TRBJ2-1): SQTIHQWPATLVQPVGSPLSLECTVEGTSNPNLYWYRQAAGRGLQLLFYSVGIGQISSEVPQNLSASRPQDRQFILSSKKLLLSDSGFYLCAWSTALYNEQFFGPGTRLTVL.

V usage is TRBV4-2 and J usage is TRBJ2-3, with 11 bases matching TRBD2. CDR1 and CDR2 (germline): LGHNA, YNFKEQ. The V and J ends lost 2 bases and 4 bases, in that order; junction bases with no gene match: 5. The CDR3 runs 16 residues. The CDR3 nucleotides are TGTGCCAGCAGCCAAATGACTAGCGGGAACTCAGATACGCAGTATTTT. It specifies CASSQMTSGNSDTQYF.